The TCR beta chain under discussion was sequenced for a study of blood T cell repertoires in COVID-19. The overall study: T cells, B-cell-depleted T cells, or PBMCs supplied cDNA or gDNA.

Cohort 3 donors counted as recovered after two negative PCRs, clearance, or resolved symptoms. Sequenced by immunoSEQ multiplex PCR; TCRdb stores in-frame clones only, minus some. The sample carries 200,000 to 250,000 clones, around four fifths recorded once. Germline CDR1 is LGHDT and CDR2 is YNNKEL (reference sequence). The CDR3 is 15 residues long. Trimming took 3 bases from V and 4 from J; bases not matched to a gene: 6. Only one count was recorded for this clone. The gene calls are TRBV3-1 (or the pseudogene TRBV3-2) and TRBJ2-4, with TRBD2 matching 7 bases. Material: PBMCs or T cells enriched from blood (not recorded which). The TCR sequence derives from a man aged 35 to 55 who had recovered from COVID-19. The CDR3: CASSHGGSGKNIQYF. For the CDR3, the DNA is TGTGCCAGCAGCCACGGGGGGTCCGGGAAAAACATTCAGTACTTC.